The 5 T cell receptor beta chains listed next were all sequenced from one sample in a study of CD8+ T cells in alopecia areata. TCR sequencing used cDNA made by reverse transcription of extracted RNA. Only in-frame clones appear in the TCRdb table, and some are missing; sequencing was by immunoSEQ multiplex PCR. The data hold 170,000 or so clones, with about 60% observed a single time. This material consisted of CD4+ T cells sorted from blood, taken at week 0. These receptors were obtained from a human donor with alopecia areata.

This chain uses TRBV5-6 with TRBJ2-7; a possible D gene is TRBD2 (5 bases). In germline, CDR1 is SGHDT, CDR2 YYEEEE. This CDR3 spans 14 amino acids. The V and J ends lost 4 bases and 6 bases respectively, with 17 bases between them. CDR3 nucleotide sequence: TGTGCCAGCAGCGGGGAGCGAGGTCTCGGCGAGCAGTACTTC. Protein: CASSGERGLGEQYF.

This clone turned up a few times. The V call is TRBV29-1, the J call TRBJ2-6, with D possibly matching TRBD1 (6 bases). CDR3 length: 14 amino acids. The V gene's germline CDR1 is SQVTM and CDR2 ANQGSEA. The germline V and J ends were trimmed by 5 bases and 2 bases, with 10 bases remaining between them. In nucleotides, the CDR3 is TGCAGCGTTTTACAGGGAGCTGGGGCCAACGTCCTGACTTTC. This translates into CSVLQGAGANVLTF.

This chain links TRBV30 with TRBJ1-5; D possibly corresponds to TRBD1 (5 bases). CDR1 and CDR2 from the germline V gene are GTSNPN and SVGIG (reference sequence). The V end was cut by 3 bases, the J end by 3 bases, with 15 bases between. The CDR3 spans 15 residues. CDR3 sequence reads: CAWSLSGAFNQPQHF. CDR3 coding DNA: TGTGCCTGGAGCCTCTCCGGGGCCTTCAATCAGCCCCAGCATTTT. Based on the CDR3 plus reference TRBV30 and TRBJ1-5, the full variable domain is SQTIHQWPATLVQPVGSPLSLECTVEGTSNPNLYWYRQAAGRGLQLLFYSVGIGQISSEVPQNLSASRPQDRQFILSSKKLLLSDSGFYLCAWSLSGAFNQPQHFGDGTRLSIL.

This clone was detected a few times. The V and J genes are TRBV6-1 and TRBJ2-3; 14 bases are shared with TRBD2. In germline, CDR1 is MNHNS, CDR2 SASEGT. V lost 4 bases, J lost 0 bases, and 6 bases stayed unmatched. The CDR3 is made up of 18 amino acids. Written as DNA, the CDR3 is TGTGCCAGCAGTGCAGGGACTAGCGGGGGCCTAAGCACAGATACGCAGTATTTT. This sequence encodes CASSAGTSGGLSTDTQYF.

CDR3 DNA sequence: TGTGCCAGCAGTGAAACGGAGCTCCAGCATTTT. It yields the protein CASSETELQHF. The chain employs TRBV2 and TRBJ1-5; D ambiguous. Trimming took off 2 bases at V and 12 bases at J, with 8 bases between the two ends. Germline values: CDR1 SNHLY, CDR2 FYNNEI. The CDR3 has 11 amino acids.